The 12 T cell receptor beta chains given below trace back to one sample, sequenced in a study of cytomegalovirus exposure and HLA in healthy donors. Primers for the PCR totalled 60 Vbeta and 13 Jbeta. Libraries were prepared by immunoSEQ multiplex PCR; TCRdb keeps only in-frame clonotypes and omits some of them. The table shows just over 150,000 clones, with around 72% occurring only once. Sequences were obtained from PBMCs. The receptors derive from a man aged 40-55 years in good health and CMV-seropositive.

The chain is built from TRBV10-3 and TRBJ1-5; TRBD1 might be the D (5 bases). V gave up 6 bases and J gave up 2 bases, with 14 bases separating them. The CDR3 sequence is 15 residues long. Germline assignment: CDR1 ENHRY and CDR2 SYGVKD. CDR3 in amino acids: CAIRETVNGNQPQHF. DNA for the CDR3: TGTGCCATCAGAGAGACAGTTAATGGCAATCAGCCCCAGCATTTT.

On this clone: An end of the junction differs from the germline gene, which may be a read error. The CDR3 protein is CASGLVGQGRGAFF. In DNA, the CDR3 is TGTGCCAGCGGCTTAGTTGGACAGGGTAGGGGAGCTTTCTTT. The chain couples TRBV7-9 to TRBJ1-1, with TRBD1 matching 8 bases. CDR1 and CDR2 from the germline V gene are SEHNR and FQNEAQ (reference sequence). The CDR3 spans 14 residues.

This chain uses TRBV10-3 with TRBJ2-1; 7 nucleotides line up with TRBD2. The CDR3 runs to 15 residues. Germline-derived CDR1 and CDR2 are ENHRY and SYGVKD. V was pared by 0 bases and J by 7 bases, with 6 bases of the junction left unmatched. CDR3 residues: CAISESLADGNEQFF. As DNA, the CDR3 is TGTGCCATCAGTGAGTCCCTAGCGGATGGGAATGAGCAGTTCTTC.

DNA for the CDR3: TGTGCCTGGAGGCAGACAGGGACCAATTCACCCCTCCACTTT. Translated, it gives CAWRQTGTNSPLHF. The chain uses TRBV30 and TRBJ1-6, with 7 bases fitting TRBD1. The CDR3 length is 14 residues. V shed 3 bases and J 7 bases; nucleotides not matched to a gene: 6. Germline V lookup: CDR1 GTSNPN, CDR2 SVGIG (reference sequence).

J is TRBJ2-3 and V is TRBV5-1; 11 bases line up with TRBD1. CDR1 SGHRS and CDR2 YFSETQ come from the germline V gene. Trimming at V came to 4 bases and at J to 3 bases, leaving 4 bases not matched to a gene. CDR3 length equals 15 residues. In DNA, the CDR3 is TGCGCCAGCAGCACCGGACAGGGGGCGACAGATACGCAGTATTTT. It yields the protein CASSTGQGATDTQYF.

CDR3 sequence (DNA): TGTGCCAGCAGTTTCAATCCCCAGGCGGATACGCAGTATTTT. It codes for CASSFNPQADTQYF. This chain connects TRBV6-5 to TRBJ2-3; no definite D call. The CDR3 has 14 amino acids. Germline values: CDR1 MNHEY, CDR2 SVGAGI. Trimming removed 4 bases from V and 6 bases from J, with 14 bases in between.

The rearrangement links TRBV5-1 to TRBJ2-7; 7 positions agree with TRBD1. With V trimmed by 4 bases and J by 2 bases, 6 bases remained unmatched. Germline V gene lookup returns CDR1 SGHRS and CDR2 YFSETQ. This CDR3 region has 14 residues. The DNA of the CDR3 is TGCGCCAGCAGCCCGGACAGGTATACCTACGAGCAGTACTTC. This sequence encodes CASSPDRYTYEQYF. Based on the CDR3 plus reference TRBV5-1 and TRBJ2-7, the full variable domain is KAGVTQTPRYLIKTRGQQVTLSCSPISGHRSVSWYQQTPGQGLQFLFEYFSETQRNKGNFPGRFSGRQFSNSRSEMNVSTLELGDSALYLCASSPDRYTYEQYFGPGTRLTVT.

The J gene is TRBJ1-6, the V gene TRBV7-3; D call uncertain. CDR3 size: 14 residues. Deletions cut 1 base from V and 8 bases from J, with 9 bases between. CDR1 is SGHTA and CDR2 is FQGTGA in the germline V gene. This chain's CDR3 is CASSLKRRDSPLHF. The CDR3 bases are TGTGCCAGCAGCTTAAAACGGAGGGATTCACCCCTCCACTTT.

V is TRBV11-2 and J is TRBJ2-2; unclear D gene. From germline, CDR1 is SGHAT and CDR2 FQNNGV. V gave up 1 base and J gave up 8 bases, with 5 bases separating them. This CDR3 is 12 amino acids long. The DNA for the CDR3 is TGTGCCAGCAGCTTAGTGGAGGGGGAGCTGTTTTTT. Amino acid sequence: CASSLVEGELFF. Using reference TRBV11-2 and TRBJ2-2 for the parts outside the CDR3, the full variable domain is EAGVAQSPRYKIIEKRQSVAFWCNPISGHATLYWYQQILGQGPKLLIQFQNNGVVDDSQLPKDRFSAERLKGVDSTLKIQPAKLEDSAVYLCASSLVEGELFFGEGSRLTVL.

There are a few counts of this clone. The chain has TRBV10-1 and TRBJ1-6; TRBD1 matches at 7 bases. The germline gives CDR1 WNHNN, CDR2 SYGVQD (reference sequence). Losses at the gene ends were 5 bases for V and 10 bases for J; bases not matched to a gene: 11. The CDR3 covers 15 residues. The CDR3 loop reads CASSLTGSLRSPLHF. The CDR3 DNA is TGCGCCAGCAGTTTGACAGGGTCGTTACGGTCACCCCTCCACTTT.

The rearrangement uses TRBV10-3 and TRBJ2-3; 9 bases line up with TRBD2. V lost 4 bases to trimming and J lost 3 bases; unmatched junction nucleotides: 8. The CDR3 is 16 residues long. Germline V gene lookup returns CDR1 ENHRY and CDR2 SYGVKD. The CDR3 nucleotides read TGTGCCATCAGTGTCGCCGGGCGGGGGGGGACAGATACGCAGTATTTT. Translation: CAISVAGRGGTDTQYF.

This clone has just one count. CDR3 in DNA: TGCGCCAGCAGCACGAGGGGACAGGGGAATATGAACACCGGGGAGCTGTTTTTT. This gives the protein CASSTRGQGNMNTGELFF. The chain carries TRBV5-1 and TRBJ2-2; 10 nucleotides match TRBD1. The CDR3 has 18 residues. J lost 1 base, V lost 4 bases, and 10 bases had no gene match. Germline CDR1 and CDR2: SGHRS and YFSETQ.